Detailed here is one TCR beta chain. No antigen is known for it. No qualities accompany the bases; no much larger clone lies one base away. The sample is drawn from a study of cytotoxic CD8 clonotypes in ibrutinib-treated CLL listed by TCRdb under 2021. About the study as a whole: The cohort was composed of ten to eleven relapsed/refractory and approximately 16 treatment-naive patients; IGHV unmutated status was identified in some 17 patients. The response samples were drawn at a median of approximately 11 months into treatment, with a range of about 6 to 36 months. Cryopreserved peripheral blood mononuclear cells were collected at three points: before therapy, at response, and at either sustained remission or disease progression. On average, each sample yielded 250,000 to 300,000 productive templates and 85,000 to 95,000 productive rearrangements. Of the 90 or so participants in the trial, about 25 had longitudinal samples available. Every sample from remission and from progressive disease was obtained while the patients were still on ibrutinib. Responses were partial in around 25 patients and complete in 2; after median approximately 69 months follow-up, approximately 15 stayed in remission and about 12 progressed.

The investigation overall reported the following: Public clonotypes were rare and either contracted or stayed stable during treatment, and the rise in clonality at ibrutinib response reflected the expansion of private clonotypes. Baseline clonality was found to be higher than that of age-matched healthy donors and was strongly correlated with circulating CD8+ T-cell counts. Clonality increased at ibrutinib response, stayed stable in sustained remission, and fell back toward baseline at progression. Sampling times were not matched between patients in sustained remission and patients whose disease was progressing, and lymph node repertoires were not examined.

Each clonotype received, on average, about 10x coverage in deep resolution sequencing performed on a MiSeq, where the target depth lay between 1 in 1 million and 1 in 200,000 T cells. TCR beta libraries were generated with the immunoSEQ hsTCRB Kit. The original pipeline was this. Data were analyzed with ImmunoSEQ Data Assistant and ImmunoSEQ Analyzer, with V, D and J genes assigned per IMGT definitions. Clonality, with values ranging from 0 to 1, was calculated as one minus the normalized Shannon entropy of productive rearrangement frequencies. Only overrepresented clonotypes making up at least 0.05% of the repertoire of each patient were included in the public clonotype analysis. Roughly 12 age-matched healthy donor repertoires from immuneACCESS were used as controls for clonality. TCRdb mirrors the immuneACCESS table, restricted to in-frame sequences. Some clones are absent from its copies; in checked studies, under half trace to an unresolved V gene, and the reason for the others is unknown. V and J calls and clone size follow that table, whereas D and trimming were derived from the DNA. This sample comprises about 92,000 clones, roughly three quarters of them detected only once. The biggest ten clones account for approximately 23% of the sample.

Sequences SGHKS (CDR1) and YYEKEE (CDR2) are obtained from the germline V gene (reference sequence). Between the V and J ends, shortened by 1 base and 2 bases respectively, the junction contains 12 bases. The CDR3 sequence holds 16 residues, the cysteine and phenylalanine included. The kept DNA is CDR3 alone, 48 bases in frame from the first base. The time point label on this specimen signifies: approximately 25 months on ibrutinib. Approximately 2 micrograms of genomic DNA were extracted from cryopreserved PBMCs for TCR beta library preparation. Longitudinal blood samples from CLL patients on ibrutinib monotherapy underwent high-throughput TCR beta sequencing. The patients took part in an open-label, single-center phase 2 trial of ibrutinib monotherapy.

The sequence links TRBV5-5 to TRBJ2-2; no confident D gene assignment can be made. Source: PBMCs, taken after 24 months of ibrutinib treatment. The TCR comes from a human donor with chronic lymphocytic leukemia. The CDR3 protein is CASSLRAAQNTGELFF. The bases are TGTGCCAGCAGCTTGAGGGCAGCCCAAAACACCGGGGAGCTGTTTTTT.